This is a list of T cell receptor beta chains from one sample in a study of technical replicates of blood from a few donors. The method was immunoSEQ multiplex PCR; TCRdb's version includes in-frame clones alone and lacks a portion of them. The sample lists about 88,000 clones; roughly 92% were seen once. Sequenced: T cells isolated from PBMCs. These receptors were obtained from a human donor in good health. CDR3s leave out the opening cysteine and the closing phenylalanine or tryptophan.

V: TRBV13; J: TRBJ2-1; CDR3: ASSTYPLGSSYNEQF
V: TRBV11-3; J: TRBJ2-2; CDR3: ASSLVNNLNTGELF
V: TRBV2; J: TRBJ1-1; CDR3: ASRLETGVNTEAF
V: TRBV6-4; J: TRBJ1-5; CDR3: ASSIGEDQPQH
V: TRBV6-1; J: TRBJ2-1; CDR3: ASSEAGTFPYNEQF
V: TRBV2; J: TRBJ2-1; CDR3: ASSELGGRIDEQF
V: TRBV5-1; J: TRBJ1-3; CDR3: ASSLSGVLSGNTIY
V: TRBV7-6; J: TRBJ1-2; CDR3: ASSDWNRAQGYT
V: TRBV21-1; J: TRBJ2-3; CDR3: ASSKIPRPGWTDTQY
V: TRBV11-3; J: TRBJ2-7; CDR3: ASSLVYYEQY
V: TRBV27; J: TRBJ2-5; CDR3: ASSFRTGQETQY
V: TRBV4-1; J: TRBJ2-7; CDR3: ASSQDPPPGSYEQY
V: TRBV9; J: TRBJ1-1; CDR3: ASSAGDRGRTEAF
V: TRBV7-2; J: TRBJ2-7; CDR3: ASSLNSGVYEQY
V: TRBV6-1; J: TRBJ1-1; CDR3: ASSEGRGIPLTNTEAF
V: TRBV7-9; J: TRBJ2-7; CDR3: ASSPDRATYEQY
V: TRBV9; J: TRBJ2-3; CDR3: ASSVDFGRNTQY
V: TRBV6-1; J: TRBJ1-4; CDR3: ASIREGGNHEKLF
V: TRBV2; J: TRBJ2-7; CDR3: ASRGRGDEQY
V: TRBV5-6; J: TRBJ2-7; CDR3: ASSLYGQRMGEQY
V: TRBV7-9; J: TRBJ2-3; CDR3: ASSFTSSDTQY
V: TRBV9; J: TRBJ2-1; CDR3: ASSLTSLVPNEQF
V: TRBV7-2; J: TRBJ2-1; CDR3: ASRTRISIDGGEF
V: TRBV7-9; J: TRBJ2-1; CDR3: ATGAGATYNEQF
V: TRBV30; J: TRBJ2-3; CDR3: AWMGFTGGADTQY
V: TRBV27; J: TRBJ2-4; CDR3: ASSYGTGPNVQY
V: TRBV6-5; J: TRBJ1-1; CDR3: ATRSVWLITGEAF
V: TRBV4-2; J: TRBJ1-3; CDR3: ASSQVGGAGNTIY
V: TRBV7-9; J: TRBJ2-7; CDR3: ASSWTREQY
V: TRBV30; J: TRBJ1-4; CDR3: AWSTTGFSEKLF
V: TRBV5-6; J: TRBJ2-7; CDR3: ASSLVGGSYEQY
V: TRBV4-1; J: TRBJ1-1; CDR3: ASSQPLGLGQEAF
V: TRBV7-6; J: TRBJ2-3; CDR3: ASSFGIAGVVSTDTQY
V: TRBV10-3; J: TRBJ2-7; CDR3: AISREGPYEQY
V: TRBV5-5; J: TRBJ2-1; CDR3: ASRRDGNEQF
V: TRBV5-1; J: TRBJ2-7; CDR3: ASSLGFGGSYEQY
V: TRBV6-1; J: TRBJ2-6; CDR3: ASSEEIVSGANVLT
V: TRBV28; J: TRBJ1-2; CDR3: ASRYFEQDYSKVRVTRGYGYT
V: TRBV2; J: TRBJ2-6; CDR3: ASSNRAGANVLT
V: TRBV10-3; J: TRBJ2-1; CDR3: AISIVDYNEQF
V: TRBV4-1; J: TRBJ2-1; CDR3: ASSQAAGLGLAGLSYNEQF
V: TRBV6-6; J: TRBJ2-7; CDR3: ASSLQGNTYEQY
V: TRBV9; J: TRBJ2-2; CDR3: ASGHFTGELF
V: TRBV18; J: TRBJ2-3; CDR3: ASSPTSGGVYRDTQY
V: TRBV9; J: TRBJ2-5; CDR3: ASSVVGTQETQY
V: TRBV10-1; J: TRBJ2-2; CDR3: ASSDYFTGELF
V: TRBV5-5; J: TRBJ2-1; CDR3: ASSRQLAGNEQF
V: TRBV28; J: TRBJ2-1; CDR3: ASSLFWGDDNEQF
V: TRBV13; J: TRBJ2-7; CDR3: ASSLQRPVEEQY
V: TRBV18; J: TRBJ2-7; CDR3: ASSPLEKTYEQY
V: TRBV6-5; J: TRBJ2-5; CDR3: ASSLLREKETQY
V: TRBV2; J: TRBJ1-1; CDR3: ASAGSLGAEAF
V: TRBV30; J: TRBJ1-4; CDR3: AWSVGGGGEKLF
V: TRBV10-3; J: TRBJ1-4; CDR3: AISEDQGTNEKLF
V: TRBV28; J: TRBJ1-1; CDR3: ASRAGGTEAF
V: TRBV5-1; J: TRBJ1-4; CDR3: ASSLRVQGATNEKLF
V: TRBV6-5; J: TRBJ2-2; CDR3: AISGSRTGELF